Listed below are T cell receptor beta chains from one sample, sequenced in a study of T cells after yellow fever vaccination. From the 5' RACE reads, TCRdb called clonotypes with MiXCR, one entry per CDR3 protein. The sample holds 620,000 or so distinct CDR3 sequences, 9% to 15% seen once. Material: PBMCs, obtained on the day of the yellow fever booster vaccination. The receptors originated from a man aged 25-40 years who received the YFV17D yellow fever vaccine. CDR3s include the opening cysteine and the closing phenylalanine or tryptophan. Each record gives: V gene, J gene, CDR3 protein.

TRBV30	TRBJ2-6	CAWSQGMANVLTF
TRBV20-1	TRBJ2-7	CSARDPGQREYF
TRBV5-1	TRBJ2-1	CASSHARTSGNNEQFF
TRBV20-1	TRBJ1-5	CSARGHWNQPQHF
TRBV6-1	TRBJ2-7	CASSEGGRVYEQYF
TRBV13	TRBJ2-1	CASSLDLREGPYEQFF
TRBV18	TRBJ1-6	CASSSGQGISPLHF
TRBV27	TRBJ2-4	CASSSARGLNIQYF
TRBV20-1	TRBJ2-7	CSARGQRGSYEQYF
TRBV5-4	TRBJ2-7	CASSLDLAGTYEQYF
TRBV6-1	TRBJ2-5	CASSLSVSGQETQYF
TRBV4-3	TRBJ2-5	CASSQDGRAQETQYF
TRBV20-1	TRBJ2-7	CSARGGSGSNEQYF
TRBV10-3	TRBJ1-1	CAIREGGGTEAFF
TRBV7-2	TRBJ1-2	CASGLPGHGGYTF
TRBV12-3/TRBV12-4	TRBJ2-6	CASKLDGQLGANVLTF
TRBV2	TRBJ2-1	CASSESAGTGLRNEQFF
TRBV6-2/TRBV6-3	TRBJ2-5	CASKSSSETQYF
TRBV15	TRBJ2-5	CATSRGTSGGETQYF
TRBV5-1	TRBJ2-1	CASSFTSQRDNEQFF
TRBV10-3	TRBJ2-5	CAISGDGSEETQYF
TRBV2	TRBJ2-7	CASWWGDEQYF
TRBV6-5	TRBJ2-7	CASILQGARFYEQYF
TRBV6-5	TRBJ1-5	CASSYSGKNQPQHF
TRBV28	TRBJ2-7	CASNSVAYEQYF
TRBV9	TRBJ2-3	CASSEREGGDTQYF
TRBV5-1	TRBJ1-1	CASSLAAQSTEAFF
TRBV25-1	TRBJ1-1	CASRETARMNTEAFF
TRBV28	TRBJ1-2	CIIESSYGYTF
TRBV25-1	TRBJ2-1	CASSESRKGNYNEQFF
TRBV29-1	TRBJ2-5	CSFARMDGETQYF
TRBV7-2	TRBJ2-1	CASSTITGSSYNEQFF
TRBV6-6	TRBJ2-1	CASRGRGYYNEQFF
TRBV6-6	TRBJ1-1	CASISQGPAEAFF
TRBV5-1	TRBJ2-1	CASEESPSSYNEQFF
TRBV12-3/TRBV12-4	TRBJ2-7	CASSLRGPDTYEQYF
TRBV5-4	TRBJ2-7	CASSRLGAVGFYEQYF
TRBV20-1	TRBJ2-1	CSAREGGGPFNEQFF
TRBV19	TRBJ2-7	CASSIRITDRSSYEQYF
TRBV27	TRBJ2-5	CASSLSMGFQETQYF
TRBV7-2	TRBJ2-3	CASSRDGIGRATDTQYF
TRBV9	TRBJ2-4	CASSWGEGSGIQYF
TRBV5-1	TRBJ2-1	CASSRRLAGTNEQFF
TRBV29-1	TRBJ2-1	CSVELAGEQFF
TRBV5-1	TRBJ2-5	CASTSNIGETQYF
TRBV19	TRBJ2-6	CASTLWGANVLTF
TRBV7-8	TRBJ2-1	CASSLEGQNRYQQFF
TRBV15	TRBJ2-3	CATSIRGGSGTDTQYF
TRBV20-1	TRBJ1-4	CSASDENEKLFF